This T cell receptor (beta chain) was recorded in a study of regulatory T cells in long-lasting Graves disease. Study-wide findings and caveats: Patients with persistent disease shared 2,700 or so public clonotypes, outpacing the 966 shared by new patients.

This clonotype was counted ten times or more. What it binds is not known. This CDR3 contains 11 residues. Deletions cut 8 bases from V and 9 bases from J, with 11 bases between. Germline values: CDR1 MNHEY, CDR2 SMNVEV (reference sequence). Time point denoted: newly diagnosed GD, antithyroid drugs for less than 3 months. The authors made the TCR library using RNA they extracted from PBMCs. Patients were from an endocrinology department in Xi'an, China. EDTA tubes received about 9.3 milliliters of collected peripheral blood. CDR3 regions were amplified by Arm-PCR using iRepertoire HTBI primers to build TCR beta libraries. TCRdb independently ran MiXCR on the multiplex PCR reads; one entry per CDR3 protein. The data contain fewer than 650,000 distinct CDR3 sequences, 15% to 20% of them singletons. The data were also submitted as part of a second study, on T cells in Graves' hyperthyroidism and ophthalmopathy.

The sample consisted of peripheral blood mononuclear cells (PBMCs), taken at new diagnosis, from a patient treated with antithyroid drugs. The V gene is TRBV27, the J gene TRBJ1-5; no reliable D call. The clonotype comes from a man younger than 35 with Graves disease. CDR3 bases: TGTGCCAGCGACCGCGGGGTGCCCCAGCATTTT. Protein product: CASDRGVPQHF.